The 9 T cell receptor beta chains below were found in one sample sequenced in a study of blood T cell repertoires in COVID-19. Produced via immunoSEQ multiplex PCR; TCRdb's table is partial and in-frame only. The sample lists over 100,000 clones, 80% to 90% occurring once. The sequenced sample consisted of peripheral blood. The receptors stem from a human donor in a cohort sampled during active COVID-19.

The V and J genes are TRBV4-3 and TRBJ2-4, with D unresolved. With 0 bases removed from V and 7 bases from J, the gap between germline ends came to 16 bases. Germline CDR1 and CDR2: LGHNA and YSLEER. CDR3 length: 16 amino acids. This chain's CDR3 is CASSQDVGVLTNIQYF. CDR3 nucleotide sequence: TGCGCCAGCAGCCAAGACGTCGGAGTCTTGACGAACATTCAGTACTTC.

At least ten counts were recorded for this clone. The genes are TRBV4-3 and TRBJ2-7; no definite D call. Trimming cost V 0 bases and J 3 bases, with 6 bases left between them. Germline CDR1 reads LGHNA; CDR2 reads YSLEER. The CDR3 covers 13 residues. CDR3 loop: CASSQESYYEQYF. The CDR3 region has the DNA TGCGCCAGCAGCCAAGAATCGTACTACGAGCAGTACTTC.

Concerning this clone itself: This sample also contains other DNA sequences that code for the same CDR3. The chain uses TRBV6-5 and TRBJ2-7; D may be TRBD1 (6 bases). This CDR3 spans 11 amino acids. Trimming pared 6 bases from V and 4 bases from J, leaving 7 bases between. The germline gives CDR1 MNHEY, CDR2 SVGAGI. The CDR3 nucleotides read TGTGCCAGCAGGGACAGTTACGAGCAGTACTTC. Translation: CASRDSYEQYF.

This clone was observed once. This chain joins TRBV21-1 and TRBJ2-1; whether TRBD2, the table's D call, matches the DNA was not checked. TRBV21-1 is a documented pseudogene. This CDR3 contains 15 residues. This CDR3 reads CASSKLAGDYNEQFF. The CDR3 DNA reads TGTGCCAGCAGCAAGCTAGCGGGAGACTACAATGAGCAGTTCTTC.

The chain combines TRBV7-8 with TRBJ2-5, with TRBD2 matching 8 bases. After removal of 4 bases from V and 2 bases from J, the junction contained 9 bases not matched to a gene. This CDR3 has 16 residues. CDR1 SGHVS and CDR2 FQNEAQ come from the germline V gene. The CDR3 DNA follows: TGTGCCAGCAGCTCTGACGGGACTAGGCTGCAAGAGACCCAGTACTTC. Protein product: CASSSDGTRLQETQYF. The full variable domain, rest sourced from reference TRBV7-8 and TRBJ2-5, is GAGVSQSPRYKVAKRGQDVALRCDPISGHVSLFWYQQALGQGPEFLTYFQNEAQLDKSGLPSDRFFAERPEGSVSTLKIQRTQQEDSAVYLCASSSDGTRLQETQYFGPGTRLLVL.

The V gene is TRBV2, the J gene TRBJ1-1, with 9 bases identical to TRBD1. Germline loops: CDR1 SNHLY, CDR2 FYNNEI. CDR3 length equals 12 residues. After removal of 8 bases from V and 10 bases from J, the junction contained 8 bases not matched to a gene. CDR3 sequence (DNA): TGTGCCAGCGGGGGGACAGGGCTGACAGCTTTCTTT. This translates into CASGGTGLTAFF.

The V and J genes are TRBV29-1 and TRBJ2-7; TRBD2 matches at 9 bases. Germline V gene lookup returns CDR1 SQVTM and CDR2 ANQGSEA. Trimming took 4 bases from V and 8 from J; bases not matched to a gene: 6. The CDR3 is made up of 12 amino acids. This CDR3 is CSVVSSGVQQYF. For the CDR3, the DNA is TGCAGCGTTGTTTCTAGCGGGGTCCAGCAGTACTTC.

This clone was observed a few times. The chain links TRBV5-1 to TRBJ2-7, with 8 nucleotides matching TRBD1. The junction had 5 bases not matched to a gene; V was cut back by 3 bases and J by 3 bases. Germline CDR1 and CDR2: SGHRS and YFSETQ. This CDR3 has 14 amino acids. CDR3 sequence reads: CASSSGTGIYEQYF. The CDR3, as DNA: TGCGCCAGCAGCTCGGGGACAGGAATCTACGAGCAGTACTTC.

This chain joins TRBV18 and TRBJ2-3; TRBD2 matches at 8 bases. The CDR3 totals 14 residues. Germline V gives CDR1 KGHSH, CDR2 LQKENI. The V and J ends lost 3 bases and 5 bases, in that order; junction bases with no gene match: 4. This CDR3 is CASSPPAGVDTQYF. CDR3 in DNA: TGTGCCAGCTCACCGCCAGCGGGAGTAGATACGCAGTATTTT.